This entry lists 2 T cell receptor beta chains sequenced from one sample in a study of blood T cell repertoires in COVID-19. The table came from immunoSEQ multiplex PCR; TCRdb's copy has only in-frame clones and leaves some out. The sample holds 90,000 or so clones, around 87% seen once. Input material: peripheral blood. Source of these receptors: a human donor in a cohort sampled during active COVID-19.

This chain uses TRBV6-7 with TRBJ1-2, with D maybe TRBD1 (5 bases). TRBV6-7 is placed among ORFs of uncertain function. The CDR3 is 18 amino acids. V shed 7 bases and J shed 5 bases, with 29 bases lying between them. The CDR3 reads CASISQDGTGAGHYGYTF. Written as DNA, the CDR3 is TGTGCCAGCATTTCCCAAGATGGGACTGGAGCTGGGCATTATGGCTACACCTTC.

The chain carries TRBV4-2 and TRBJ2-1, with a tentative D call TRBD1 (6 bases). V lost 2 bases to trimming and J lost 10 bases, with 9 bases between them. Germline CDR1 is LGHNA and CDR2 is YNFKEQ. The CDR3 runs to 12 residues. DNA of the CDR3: TGTGCCAGCAGCCAACAGGGGCTGGAGCAGTTCTTC. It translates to CASSQQGLEQFF.